The TCR beta chain described here comes from a study of blood T cell repertoires in COVID-19. Study-wide background: Donors in the United States, Italy and Spain gave samples during acute or convalescent COVID-19. T cells, B-cell-depleted T cells, or PBMCs supplied cDNA or gDNA.

The repertoire was sequenced with immunoSEQ multiplex PCR; TCRdb's copy has only in-frame clones and lacks some. The repertoire holds about 74,000 clones, around 75% seen once, with around 20% in the top ten. CDR1 and CDR2 (germline): MGHRA, YSYEKL. This CDR3 contains 18 residues. Germline trimming cut 0 bases from V and 4 bases from J; bases unmatched to any gene: 6. V is TRBV4-1 and J is TRBJ2-3; 14 bases are a match to TRBD2. The sequencing input was peripheral blood. The receptor was isolated from a man between 65 and 85 years old with acute or convalescent COVID-19. This CDR3 reads CASSQEGTSGSMADTQYF. For the CDR3, the DNA is TGCGCCAGCAGCCAAGAAGGGACTAGCGGGAGTATGGCAGATACGCAGTATTTT.